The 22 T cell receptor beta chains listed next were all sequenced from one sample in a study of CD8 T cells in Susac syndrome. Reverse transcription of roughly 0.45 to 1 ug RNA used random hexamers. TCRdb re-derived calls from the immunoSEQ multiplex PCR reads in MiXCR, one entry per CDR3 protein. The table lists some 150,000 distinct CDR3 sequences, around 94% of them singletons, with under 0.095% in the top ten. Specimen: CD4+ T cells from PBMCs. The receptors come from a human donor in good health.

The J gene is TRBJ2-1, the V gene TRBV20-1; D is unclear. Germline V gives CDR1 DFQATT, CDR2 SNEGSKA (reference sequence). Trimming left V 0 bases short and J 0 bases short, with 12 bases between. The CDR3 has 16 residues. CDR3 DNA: TGCAGTGCTAGAGATCGTGACTTGACCTCCTACAATGAGCAGTTCTTC. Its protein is CSARDRDLTSYNEQFF.

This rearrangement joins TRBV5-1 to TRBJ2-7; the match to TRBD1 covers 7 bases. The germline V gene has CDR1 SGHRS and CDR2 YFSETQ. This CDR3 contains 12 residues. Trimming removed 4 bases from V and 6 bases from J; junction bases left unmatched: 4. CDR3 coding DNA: TGCGCCAGCAGCCTGAACAGGGGCGAGCAGTACTTC. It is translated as CASSLNRGEQYF.

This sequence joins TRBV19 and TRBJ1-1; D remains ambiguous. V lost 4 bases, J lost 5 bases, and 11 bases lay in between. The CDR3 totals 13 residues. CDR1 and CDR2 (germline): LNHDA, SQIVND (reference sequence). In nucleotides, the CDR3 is TGTGCCAGTAGTAAGGACCCCCGGACTGAAGCTTTCTTT. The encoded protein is CASSKDPRTEAFF.

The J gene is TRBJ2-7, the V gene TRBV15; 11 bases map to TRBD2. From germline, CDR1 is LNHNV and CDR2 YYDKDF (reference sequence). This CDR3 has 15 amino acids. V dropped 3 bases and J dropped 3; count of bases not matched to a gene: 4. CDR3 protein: CATSSGLAGYYEQYF. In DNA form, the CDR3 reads TGTGCCACCAGCAGTGGACTAGCGGGTTACTACGAGCAGTACTTC.

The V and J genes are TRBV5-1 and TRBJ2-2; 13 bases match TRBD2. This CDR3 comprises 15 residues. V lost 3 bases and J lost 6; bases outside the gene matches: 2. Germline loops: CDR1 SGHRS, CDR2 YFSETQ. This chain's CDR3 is CASSSGLAGPGELFF. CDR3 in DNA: TGCGCCAGCAGCTCGGGACTAGCGGGACCCGGGGAGCTGTTTTTT. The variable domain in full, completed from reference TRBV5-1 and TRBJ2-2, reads KAGVTQTPRYLIKTRGQQVTLSCSPISGHRSVSWYQQTPGQGLQFLFEYFSETQRNKGNFPGRFSGRQFSNSRSEMNVSTLELGDSALYLCASSSGLAGPGELFFGEGSRLTVL.

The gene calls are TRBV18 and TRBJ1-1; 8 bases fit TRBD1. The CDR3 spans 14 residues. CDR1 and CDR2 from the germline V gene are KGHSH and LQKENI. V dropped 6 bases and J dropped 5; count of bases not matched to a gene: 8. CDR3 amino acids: CASSLLTGETEAFF. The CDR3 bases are TGTGCCAGCTCCCTACTGACAGGGGAGACTGAAGCTTTCTTT.

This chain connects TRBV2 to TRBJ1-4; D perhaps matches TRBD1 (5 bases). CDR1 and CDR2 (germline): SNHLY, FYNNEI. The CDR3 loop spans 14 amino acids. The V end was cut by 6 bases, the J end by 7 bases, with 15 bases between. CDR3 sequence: CASSLLGVGEKLFF. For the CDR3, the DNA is TGTGCCAGCAGCTTACTGGGGGTCGGTGAAAAACTGTTTTTT.

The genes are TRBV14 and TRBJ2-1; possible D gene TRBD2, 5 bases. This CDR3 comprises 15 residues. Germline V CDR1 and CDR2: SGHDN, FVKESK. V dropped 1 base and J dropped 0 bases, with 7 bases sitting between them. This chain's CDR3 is CASSQGRGSYNEQFF. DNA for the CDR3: TGTGCCAGCAGCCAAGGCCGGGGCTCCTACAATGAGCAGTTCTTC.

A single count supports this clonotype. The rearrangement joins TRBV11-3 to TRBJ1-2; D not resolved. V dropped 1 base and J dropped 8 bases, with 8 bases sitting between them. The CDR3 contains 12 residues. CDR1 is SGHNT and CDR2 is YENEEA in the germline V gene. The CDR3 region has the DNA TGTGCCAGCAGCTTAGTAAGGAACGGCTACACCTTC. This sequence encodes CASSLVRNGYTF.

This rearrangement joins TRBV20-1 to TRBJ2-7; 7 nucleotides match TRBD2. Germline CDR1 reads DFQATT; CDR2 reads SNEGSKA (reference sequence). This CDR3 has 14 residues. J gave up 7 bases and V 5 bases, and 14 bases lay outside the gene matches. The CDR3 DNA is TGCAGTGCTTCGAAGGAGGGAGGGCGATGGGAGCAGTACTTC. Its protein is CSASKEGGRWEQYF.

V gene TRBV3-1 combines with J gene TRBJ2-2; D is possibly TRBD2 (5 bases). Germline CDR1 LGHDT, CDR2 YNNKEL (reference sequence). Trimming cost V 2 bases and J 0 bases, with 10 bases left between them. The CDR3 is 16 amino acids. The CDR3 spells CASSQLDSPNTGELFF. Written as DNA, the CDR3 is TGTGCCAGCAGCCAATTGGACTCACCGAACACCGGGGAGCTGTTTTTT. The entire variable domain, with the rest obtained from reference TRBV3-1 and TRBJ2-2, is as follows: DTAVSQTPKYLVTQMGNDKSIKCEQNLGHDTMYWYKQDSKKFLKIMFSYNNKELIINETVPNRFSPKSPDKAHLNLHINSLELGDSAVYFCASSQLDSPNTGELFFGEGSRLTVL.

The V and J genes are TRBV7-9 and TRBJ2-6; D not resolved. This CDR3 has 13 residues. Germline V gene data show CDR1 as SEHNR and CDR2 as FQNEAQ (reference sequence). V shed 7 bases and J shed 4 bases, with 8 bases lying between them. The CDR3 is CASTTSGANVLTF. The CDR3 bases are TGTGCCAGCACCACATCCGGGGCCAACGTCCTGACTTTC.

Written as DNA, the CDR3 is TGTGCCAGCAGCCCAGGGCTAGCGGGAGAAAAAAAGACCCAGTACTTC. Translation gives CASSPGLAGEKKTQYF. The genes are TRBV5-8 and TRBJ2-5, with 10 bases matching TRBD2. Germline CDR1 is SGHTS and CDR2 is YDEGEE. The CDR3 has 16 residues. V gave up 4 bases and J gave up 6 bases; unmatched junction bases: 12.

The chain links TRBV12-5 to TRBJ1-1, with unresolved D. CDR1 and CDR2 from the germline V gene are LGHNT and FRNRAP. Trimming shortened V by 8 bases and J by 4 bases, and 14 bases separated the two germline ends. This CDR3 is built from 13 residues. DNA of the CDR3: TGTGCTAGTTACGGGATTGAAGGCACTGAAGCTTTCTTT. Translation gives CASYGIEGTEAFF.

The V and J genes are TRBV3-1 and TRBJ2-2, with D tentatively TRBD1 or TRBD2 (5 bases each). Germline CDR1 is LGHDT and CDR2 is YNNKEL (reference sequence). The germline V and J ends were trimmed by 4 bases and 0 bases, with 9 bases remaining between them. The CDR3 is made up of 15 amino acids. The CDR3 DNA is TGTGCCAGCAGCCTCGTGGGGGCGAACACCGGGGAGCTGTTTTTT. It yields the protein CASSLVGANTGELFF.

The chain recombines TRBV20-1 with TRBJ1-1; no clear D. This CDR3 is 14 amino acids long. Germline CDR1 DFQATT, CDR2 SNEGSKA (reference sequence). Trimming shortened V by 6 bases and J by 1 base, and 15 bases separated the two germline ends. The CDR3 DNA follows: TGCAGTGCAACCCGACCGGGCTCGAACACTGAAGCTTTCTTT. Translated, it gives CSATRPGSNTEAFF.

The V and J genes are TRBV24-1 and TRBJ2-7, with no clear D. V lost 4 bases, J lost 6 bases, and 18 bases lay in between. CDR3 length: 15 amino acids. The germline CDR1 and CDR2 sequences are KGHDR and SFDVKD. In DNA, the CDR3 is TGTGCCACCAGTGACCCGGGCCTCCTATGGGGCGAGCAGTACTTC. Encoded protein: CATSDPGLLWGEQYF.

CDR3 DNA: TGTGCCAGCAGCTTGAAGACTAGCGGGAGCTTAGAGACCCAGTACTTC. It yields the protein CASSLKTSGSLETQYF. This sequence joins TRBV5-4 and TRBJ2-5; 12 bases line up with TRBD2. V gave up 1 base and J gave up 4 bases; unmatched junction bases: 5. Germline values: CDR1 SGHNT, CDR2 YYREEE (reference sequence). The CDR3 is 16 residues long.

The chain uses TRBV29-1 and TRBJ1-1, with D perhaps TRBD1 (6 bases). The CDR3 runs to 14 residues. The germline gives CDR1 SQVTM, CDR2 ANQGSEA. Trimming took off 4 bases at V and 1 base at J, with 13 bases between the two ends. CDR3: CSVVSGASNTEAFF. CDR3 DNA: TGCAGCGTTGTTTCGGGGGCTTCGAACACTGAAGCTTTCTTT. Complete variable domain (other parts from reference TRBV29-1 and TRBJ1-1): SAVISQKPSRDICQRGTSLTIQCQVDSQVTMMFWYRQQPGQSLTLIATANQGSEATYESGFVIDKFPISRPNLTFSTLTVSNMSPEDSSIYLCSVVSGASNTEAFFGQGTRLTVV.

Written as DNA, the CDR3 is TGTGCCAGCAGAGCGGGTAGCGGCAAAGAGACCCAGTACTTC. Translation: CASRAGSGKETQYF. This chain links TRBV2 with TRBJ2-5; TRBD2 might be the D (6 bases). There are 14 residues in the CDR3. Germline CDR1 is SNHLY and CDR2 is FYNNEI. V lost 6 bases to trimming and J lost 3 bases, with 14 bases between them.

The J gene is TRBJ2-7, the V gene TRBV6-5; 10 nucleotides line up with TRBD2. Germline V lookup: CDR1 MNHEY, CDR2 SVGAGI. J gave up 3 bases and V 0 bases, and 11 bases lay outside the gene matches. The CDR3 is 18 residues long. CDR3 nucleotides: TGTGCCAGCAGTTACTCGATGACGACTAGCGGGTCGGACTACGAGCAGTACTTC. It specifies CASSYSMTTSGSDYEQYF.

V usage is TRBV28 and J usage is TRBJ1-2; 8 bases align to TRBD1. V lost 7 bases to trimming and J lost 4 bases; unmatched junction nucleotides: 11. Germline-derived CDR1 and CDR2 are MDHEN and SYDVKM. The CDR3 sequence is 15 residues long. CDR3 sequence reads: CASNYGTGSSYGYTF. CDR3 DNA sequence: TGTGCCAGCAACTACGGGACAGGCTCTTCCTATGGCTACACCTTC.